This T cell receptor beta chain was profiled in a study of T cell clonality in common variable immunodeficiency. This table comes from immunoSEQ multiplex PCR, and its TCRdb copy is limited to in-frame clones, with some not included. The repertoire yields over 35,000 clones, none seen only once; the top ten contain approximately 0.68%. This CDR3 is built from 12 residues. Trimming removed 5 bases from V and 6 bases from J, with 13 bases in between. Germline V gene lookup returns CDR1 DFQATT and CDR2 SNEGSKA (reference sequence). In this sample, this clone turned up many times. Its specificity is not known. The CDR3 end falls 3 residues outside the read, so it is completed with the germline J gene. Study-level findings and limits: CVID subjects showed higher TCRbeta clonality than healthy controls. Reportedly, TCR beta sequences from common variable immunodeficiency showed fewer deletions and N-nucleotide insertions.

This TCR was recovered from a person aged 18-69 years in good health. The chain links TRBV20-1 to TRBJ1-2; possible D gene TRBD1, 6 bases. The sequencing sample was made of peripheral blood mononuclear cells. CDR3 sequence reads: CSAPGTNDGYTF. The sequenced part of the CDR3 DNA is TGCAGTGCTCCCGGGACAAATGATGGC.